This T cell receptor beta chain was observed in a study of T cells after yellow fever vaccination. TCRdb reprocessed the 5' RACE reads with MiXCR, giving one entry per CDR3 protein. The sample lists about 550,000 distinct CDR3 sequences, over 15% occurring once. CDR3 size: 12 residues. Germline V gene data show CDR1 as DFQATT and CDR2 as SNEGSKA (reference sequence). Trimming took 5 bases from V and 4 from J; bases not matched to a gene: 2. The specimen comprised PBMCs, sampled 15 days after the yellow fever booster vaccination. The receptor was isolated from a man in his thirties or forties who received the YFV17D yellow fever vaccine. The chain joins TRBV20-1 to TRBJ2-1; 7 bases fit TRBD1. CDR3 DNA sequence: TGCAGTGCTTGGGACAGATACAATGAGCAGTTCTTC. It yields the protein CSAWDRYNEQFF.